Below are 7 T cell receptor beta chains sequenced from a single sample in a study of cytomegalovirus exposure and HLA in healthy donors. The PCR ran on 60 Vbeta and 13 Jbeta primers. TCRdb's copy holds only in-frame clones and misses some; the assay was immunoSEQ multiplex PCR. The sample has approximately 130,000 clones; around 75% are singletons. The sequencing input was PBMCs. These receptors all come from a man under 40 in good health and CMV-seronegative.

Written as DNA, the CDR3 is TGTGCCAGCAGGTCGCGGGTAGGCGCAGATACGCAGTATTTT. It encodes CASRSRVGADTQYF. The chain employs TRBV5-8 and TRBJ2-3, with a possible D match to TRBD2 (5 bases). The V end lost 5 bases, the J end lost 4 bases, and 14 bases lay between the germline ends. Germline V gene sequence: CDR1 SGHTS, CDR2 YDEGEE. This CDR3 is 14 amino acids long.

V gene TRBV10-2 combines with J gene TRBJ1-5; 9 nucleotides line up with TRBD1. The CDR3 has 15 amino acids. Unmatched junction bases numbered 6, after V lost 6 bases and J lost 3 bases. Germline CDR1 is WSHSY and CDR2 is SAAADI. The CDR3 coding sequence is TGCGCCAGCAGAAGGGGACAGGGAAACAATCAGCCCCAGCATTTT. Protein sequence: CASRRGQGNNQPQHF.

This chain links TRBV4-3 with TRBJ2-7; TRBD1 might be the D (6 bases). With 0 bases removed from V and 2 bases from J, the gap between germline ends came to 11 bases. There are 15 residues in the CDR3. Germline CDR1 reads LGHNA; CDR2 reads YSLEER. The CDR3 loop is CASSQDFKGAYEQYF. CDR3 nucleotides: TGCGCCAGCAGCCAAGATTTTAAGGGGGCCTACGAGCAGTACTTC.

This chain links TRBV5-1 with TRBJ2-1; TRBD2 agrees at 10 bases. The length of the CDR3 is 14 residues. CDR1 is SGHRS and CDR2 is YFSETQ in the germline V gene. V was pared by 9 bases and J by 3 bases, with 6 bases of the junction left unmatched. The CDR3 protein is CATKLAGYYNEQFF. Here the CDR3 DNA reads TGCGCCACTAAACTAGCGGGGTACTACAATGAGCAGTTCTTC.

The rearrangement uses TRBV28 and TRBJ1-5, with 9 bases that match TRBD1. CDR1 MDHEN and CDR2 SYDVKM come from the germline V gene. The CDR3 is made up of 15 amino acids. Germline trimming cut 8 bases from V and 6 bases from J; bases unmatched to any gene: 11. CDR3 sequence reads: CASVPGTGNGQPQHF. CDR3 in DNA: TGTGCCAGCGTACCCGGGACAGGGAACGGTCAGCCCCAGCATTTT.

The chain employs TRBV23-1 and TRBJ2-1; 10 bases are shared with TRBD1. Being an ORF, TRBV23-1 has a function that is uncertain. With 6 bases clipped from V and 4 bases from J, the junction kept 9 bases outside the gene matches. CDR3 length: 16 amino acids. The CDR3 sequence is CASSAPGQGEYNEQFF. The CDR3 nucleotides read TGCGCCAGCAGCGCCCCTGGACAGGGGGAATACAATGAGCAGTTCTTC.

This chain uses TRBV6-1 with TRBJ2-1, with D tentatively TRBD2 (6 bases). Germline CDR1 and CDR2: MNHNS and SASEGT. V lost 2 bases, J lost 9 bases, and 17 bases lay in between. The CDR3 contains 15 residues. As DNA, the CDR3 is TGTGCCAGCAGTGAATACGGCGGAGGGCGAGGTGAGCAGTTCTTC. This encodes CASSEYGGGRGEQFF.